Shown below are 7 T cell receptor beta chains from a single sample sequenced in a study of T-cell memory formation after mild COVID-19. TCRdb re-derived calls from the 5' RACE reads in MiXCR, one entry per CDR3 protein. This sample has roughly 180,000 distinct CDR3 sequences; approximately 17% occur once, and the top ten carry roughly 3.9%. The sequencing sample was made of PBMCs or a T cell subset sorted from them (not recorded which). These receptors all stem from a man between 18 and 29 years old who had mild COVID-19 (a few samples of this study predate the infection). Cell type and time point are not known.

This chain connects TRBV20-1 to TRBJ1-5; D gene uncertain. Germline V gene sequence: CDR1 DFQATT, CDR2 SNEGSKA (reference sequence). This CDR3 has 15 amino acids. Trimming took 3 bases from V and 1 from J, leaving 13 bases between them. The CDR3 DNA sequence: TGCAGTGCTAGGCCCGGGCCTGGGAGCAATCAGCCCCAGCATTTT. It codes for CSARPGPGSNQPQHF.

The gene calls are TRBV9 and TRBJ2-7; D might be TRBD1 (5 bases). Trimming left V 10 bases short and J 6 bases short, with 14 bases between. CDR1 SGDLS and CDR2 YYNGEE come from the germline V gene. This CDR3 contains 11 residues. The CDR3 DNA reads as TGTGCCCCTGGGGCAACCTCCGAGCAGTACGTC. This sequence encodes CAPGATSEQYV.

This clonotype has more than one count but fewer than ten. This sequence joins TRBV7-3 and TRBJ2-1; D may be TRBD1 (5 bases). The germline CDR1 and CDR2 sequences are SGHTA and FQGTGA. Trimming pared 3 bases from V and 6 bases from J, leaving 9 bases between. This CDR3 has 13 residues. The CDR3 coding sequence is TGTGCCAGCAGCTTGTCAGGGCTCAATGAGCAGTTCTTC. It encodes CASSLSGLNEQFF.

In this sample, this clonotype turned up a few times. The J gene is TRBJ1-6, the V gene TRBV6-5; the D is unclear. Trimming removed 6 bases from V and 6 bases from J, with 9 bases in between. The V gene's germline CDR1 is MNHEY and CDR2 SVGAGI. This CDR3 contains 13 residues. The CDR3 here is CASRRTGNSPLHF. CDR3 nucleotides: TGTGCCAGCAGACGGACGGGTAATTCACCCCTCCACTTT.

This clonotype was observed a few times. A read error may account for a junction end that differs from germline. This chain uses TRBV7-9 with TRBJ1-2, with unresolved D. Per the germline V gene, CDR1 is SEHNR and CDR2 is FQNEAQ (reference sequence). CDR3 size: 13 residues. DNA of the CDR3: TGTGCCAGCAGTTTAGGAGGCAGCTATGGCTACACCTTC. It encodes CASSLGGSYGYTF. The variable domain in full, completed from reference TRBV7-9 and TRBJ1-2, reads DTGVSQNPRHKITKRGQNVTFRCDPISEHNRLYWYRQTLGQGPEFLTYFQNEAQLEKSRLLSDRFSAERPKGSFSTLEIQRTEQGDSAMYLCASSLGGSYGYTFGSGTRLTVV.

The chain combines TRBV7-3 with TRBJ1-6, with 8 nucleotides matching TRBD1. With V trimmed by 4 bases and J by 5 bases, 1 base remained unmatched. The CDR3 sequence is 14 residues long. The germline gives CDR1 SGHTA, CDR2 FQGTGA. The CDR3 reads CASSWTGNNSPLHF. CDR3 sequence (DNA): TGTGCCAGCAGCTGGACAGGGAATAATTCACCCCTCCACTTT.

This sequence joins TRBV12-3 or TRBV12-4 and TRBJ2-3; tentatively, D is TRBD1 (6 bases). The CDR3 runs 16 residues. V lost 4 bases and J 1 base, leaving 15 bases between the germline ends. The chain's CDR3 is CASSSQGAAGTDTQYF. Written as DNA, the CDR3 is TGTGCCAGCAGTTCACAGGGAGCCGCGGGCACAGATACGCAGTATTTT.